This entry is about one T cell receptor (beta chain). Study processing details: Estimation of nucleated cell counts relied on the amplification of reference gene primers. Some clones are missing from TCRdb's copy, which holds only in-frame ones; the method was immunoSEQ multiplex PCR. V and J calls and clone size follow that table, whereas D and trimming were derived from the DNA. The sample consists of hundreds of thousands of clones, around 80% of them appearing once. The data originate from a study of blood T cell repertoires in COVID-19. Study summary: The origin of the acute and convalescent COVID-19 samples was the United States, Italy and Spain. T cells, B-cell-depleted T cells, or PBMCs supplied cDNA or gDNA.

The germline CDR1 and CDR2 sequences are MDHEN and SYDVKM. The CDR3 has 16 amino acids. Between the trimmed V and J ends, which lost 1 base and 3 bases, there was a span of 16 bases. Material: peripheral blood. This chain uses TRBV28 with TRBJ2-7, with D possibly TRBD1 on 6 matching bases. The receptor comes from an elderly man with acute or convalescent COVID-19. In DNA form, the CDR3 reads TGTGCCAGCAGTTTATCCTCCCGAGTACAGGGCTACGAGCAGTACTTC. As protein: CASSLSSRVQGYEQYF.